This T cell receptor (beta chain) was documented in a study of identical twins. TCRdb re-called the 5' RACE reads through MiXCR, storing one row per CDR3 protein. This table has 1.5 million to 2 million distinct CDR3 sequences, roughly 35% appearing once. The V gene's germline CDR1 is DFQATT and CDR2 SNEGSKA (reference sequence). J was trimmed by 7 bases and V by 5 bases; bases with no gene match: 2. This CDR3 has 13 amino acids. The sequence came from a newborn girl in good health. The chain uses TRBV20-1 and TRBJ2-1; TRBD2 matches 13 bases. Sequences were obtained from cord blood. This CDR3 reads CSAGTSGKNEQFF. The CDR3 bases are TGCAGTGCTGGGACTAGCGGGAAAAATGAGCAGTTCTTC.